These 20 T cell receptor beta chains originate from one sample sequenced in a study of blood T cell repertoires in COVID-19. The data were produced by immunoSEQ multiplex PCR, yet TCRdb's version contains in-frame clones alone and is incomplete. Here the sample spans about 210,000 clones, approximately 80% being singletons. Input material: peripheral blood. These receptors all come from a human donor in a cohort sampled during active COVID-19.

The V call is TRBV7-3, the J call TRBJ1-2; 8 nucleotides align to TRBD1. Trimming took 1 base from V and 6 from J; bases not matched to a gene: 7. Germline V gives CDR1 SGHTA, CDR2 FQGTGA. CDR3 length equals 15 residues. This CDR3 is CASSLSMDRVDGYTF. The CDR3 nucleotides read TGTGCCAGCAGCTTAAGTATGGACAGGGTAGATGGCTACACCTTC.

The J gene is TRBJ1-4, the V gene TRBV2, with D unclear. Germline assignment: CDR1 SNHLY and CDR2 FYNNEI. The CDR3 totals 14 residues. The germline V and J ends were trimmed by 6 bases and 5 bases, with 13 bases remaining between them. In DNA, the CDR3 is TGTGCCAGCAGAATTGAACAGTACAATGAAAAACTGTTTTTT. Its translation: CASRIEQYNEKLFF.

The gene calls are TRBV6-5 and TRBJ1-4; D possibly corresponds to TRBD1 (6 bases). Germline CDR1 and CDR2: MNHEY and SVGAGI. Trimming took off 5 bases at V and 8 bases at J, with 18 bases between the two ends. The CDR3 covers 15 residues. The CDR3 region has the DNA TGTGCCAGCAGTCCTCAGGGGTTAGAGGAGGAAAAACTGTTTTTT. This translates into CASSPQGLEEEKLFF.

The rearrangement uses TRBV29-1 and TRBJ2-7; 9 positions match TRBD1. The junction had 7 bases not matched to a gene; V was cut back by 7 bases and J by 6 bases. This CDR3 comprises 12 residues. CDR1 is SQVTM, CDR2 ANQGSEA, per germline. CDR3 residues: CSAGQGLGEQYF. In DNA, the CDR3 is TGCAGCGCTGGACAGGGGCTGGGCGAGCAGTACTTC.

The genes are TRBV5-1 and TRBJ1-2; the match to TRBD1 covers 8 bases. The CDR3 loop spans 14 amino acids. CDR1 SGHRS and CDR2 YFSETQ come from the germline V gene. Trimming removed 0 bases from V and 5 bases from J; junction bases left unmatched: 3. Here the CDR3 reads CASSLGRDRYGYTF. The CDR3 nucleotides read TGCGCCAGCAGCTTGGGCCGGGACAGGTATGGCTACACCTTC.

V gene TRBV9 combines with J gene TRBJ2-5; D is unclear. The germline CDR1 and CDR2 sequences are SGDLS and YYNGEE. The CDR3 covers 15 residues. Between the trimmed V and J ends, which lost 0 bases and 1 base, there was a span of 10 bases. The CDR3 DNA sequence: TGTGCCAGCAGCGTAGGGGTACAGAGCCAAGAGACCCAGTACTTC. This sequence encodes CASSVGVQSQETQYF.

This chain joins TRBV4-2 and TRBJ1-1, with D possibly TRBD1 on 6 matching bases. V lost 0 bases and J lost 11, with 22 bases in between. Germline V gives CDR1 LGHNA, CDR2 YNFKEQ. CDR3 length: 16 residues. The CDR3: CASSQDGGAPAYGAFF. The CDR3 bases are TGTGCCAGCAGCCAAGATGGGGGGGCCCCGGCCTACGGGGCTTTCTTT.

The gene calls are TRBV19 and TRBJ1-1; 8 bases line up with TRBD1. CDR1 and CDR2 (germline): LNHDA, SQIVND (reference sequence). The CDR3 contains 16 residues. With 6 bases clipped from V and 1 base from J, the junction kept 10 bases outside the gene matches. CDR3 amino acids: CASSPRITGGNTEAFF. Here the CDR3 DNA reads TGTGCCAGTAGCCCCCGGATCACAGGGGGGAACACTGAAGCTTTCTTT.

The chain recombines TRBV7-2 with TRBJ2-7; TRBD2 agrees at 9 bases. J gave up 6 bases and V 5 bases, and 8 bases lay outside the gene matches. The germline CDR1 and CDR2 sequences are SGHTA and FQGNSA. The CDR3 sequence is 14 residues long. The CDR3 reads CASSRSGRSREQYF. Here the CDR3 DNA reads TGTGCCAGCAGCCGCAGCGGGAGGAGTCGCGAGCAGTACTTC.

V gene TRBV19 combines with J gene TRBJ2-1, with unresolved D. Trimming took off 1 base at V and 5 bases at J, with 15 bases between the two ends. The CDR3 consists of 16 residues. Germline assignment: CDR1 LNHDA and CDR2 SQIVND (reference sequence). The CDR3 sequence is CASSIGRRLQNNEQFF. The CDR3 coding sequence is TGTGCCAGTAGTATAGGGCGGCGACTCCAAAACAATGAGCAGTTCTTC.

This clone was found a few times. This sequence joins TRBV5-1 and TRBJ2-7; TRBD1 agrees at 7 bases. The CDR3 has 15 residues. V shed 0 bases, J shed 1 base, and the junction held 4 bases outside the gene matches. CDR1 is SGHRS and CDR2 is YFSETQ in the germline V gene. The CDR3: CASSLGQGASYEQYF. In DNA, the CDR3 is TGCGCCAGCAGCTTGGGACAGGGAGCGTCCTACGAGCAGTACTTC. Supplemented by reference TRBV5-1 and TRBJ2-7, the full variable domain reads KAGVTQTPRYLIKTRGQQVTLSCSPISGHRSVSWYQQTPGQGLQFLFEYFSETQRNKGNFPGRFSGRQFSNSRSEMNVSTLELGDSALYLCASSLGQGASYEQYFGPGTRLTVT.

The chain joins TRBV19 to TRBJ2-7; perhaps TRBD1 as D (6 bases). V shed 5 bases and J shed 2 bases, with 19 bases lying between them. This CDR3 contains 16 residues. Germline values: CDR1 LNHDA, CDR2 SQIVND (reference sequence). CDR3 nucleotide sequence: TGTGCCAGTAGTCCCTCGACAGGAGAAGACGCCTACGAGCAGTACTTC. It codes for CASSPSTGEDAYEQYF. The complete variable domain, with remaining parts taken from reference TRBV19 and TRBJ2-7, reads DGGITQSPKYLFRKEGQNVTLSCEQNLNHDAMYWYRQDPGQGLRLIYYSQIVNDFQKGDIAEGYSVSREKKESFPLTVTSAQKNPTAFYLCASSPSTGEDAYEQYFGPGTRLTVT.

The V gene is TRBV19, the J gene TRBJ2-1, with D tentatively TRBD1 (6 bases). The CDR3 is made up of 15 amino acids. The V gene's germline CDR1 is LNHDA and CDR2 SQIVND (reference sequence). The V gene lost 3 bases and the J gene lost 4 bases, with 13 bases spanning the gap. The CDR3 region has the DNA TGTGCCAGTAGTATCTCAGGGGCAGGGTACAATGAGCAGTTCTTC. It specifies CASSISGAGYNEQFF.

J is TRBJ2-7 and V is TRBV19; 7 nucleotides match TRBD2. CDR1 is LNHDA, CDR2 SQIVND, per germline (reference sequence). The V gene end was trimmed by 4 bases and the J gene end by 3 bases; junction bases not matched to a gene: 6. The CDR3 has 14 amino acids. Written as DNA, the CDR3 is TGTGCCAGTAGTAGGGCTAGCGGATTCTACGAGCAGTACTTC. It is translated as CASSRASGFYEQYF.

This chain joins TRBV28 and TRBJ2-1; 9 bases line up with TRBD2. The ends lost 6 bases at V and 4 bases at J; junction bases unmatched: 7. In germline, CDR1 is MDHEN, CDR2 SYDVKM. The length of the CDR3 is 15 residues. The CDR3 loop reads CASSLDSGGYNEQFF. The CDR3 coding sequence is TGTGCCAGCAGCTTAGACAGCGGGGGGTACAATGAGCAGTTCTTC.

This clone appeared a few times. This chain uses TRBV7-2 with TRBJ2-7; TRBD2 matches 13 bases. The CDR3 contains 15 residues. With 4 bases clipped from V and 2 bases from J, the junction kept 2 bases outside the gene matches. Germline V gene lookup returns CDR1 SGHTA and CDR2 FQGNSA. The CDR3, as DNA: TGTGCCAGCAGCTCAGGGACTAGCGGGACCTACGAGCAGTACTTC. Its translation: CASSSGTSGTYEQYF.

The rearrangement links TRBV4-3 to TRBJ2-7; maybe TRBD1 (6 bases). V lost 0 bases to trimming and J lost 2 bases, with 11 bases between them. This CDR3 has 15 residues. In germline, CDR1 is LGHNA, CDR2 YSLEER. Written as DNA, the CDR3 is TGCGCCAGCAGCCAAGATATCCACAGGGCCTACGAGCAGTACTTC. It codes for CASSQDIHRAYEQYF.

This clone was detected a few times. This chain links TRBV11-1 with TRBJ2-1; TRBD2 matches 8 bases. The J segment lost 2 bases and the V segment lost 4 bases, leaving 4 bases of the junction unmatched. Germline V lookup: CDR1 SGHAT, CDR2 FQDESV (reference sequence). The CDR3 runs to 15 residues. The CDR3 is CASSSDGGAYNEQFF. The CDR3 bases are TGTGCCAGCAGCTCCGACGGGGGGGCCTACAATGAGCAGTTCTTC.

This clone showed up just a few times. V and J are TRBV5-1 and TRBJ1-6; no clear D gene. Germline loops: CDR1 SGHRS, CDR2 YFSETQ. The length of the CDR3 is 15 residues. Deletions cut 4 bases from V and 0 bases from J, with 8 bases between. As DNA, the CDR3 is TGCGCCAGCAGCCCTTACAGCTCCTATAATTCACCCCTCCACTTT. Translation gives CASSPYSSYNSPLHF.

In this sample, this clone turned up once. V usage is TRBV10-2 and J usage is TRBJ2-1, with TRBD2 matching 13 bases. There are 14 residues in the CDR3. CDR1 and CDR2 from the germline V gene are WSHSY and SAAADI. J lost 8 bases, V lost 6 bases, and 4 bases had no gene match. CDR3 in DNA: TGCGCCAGCAGACGGACTAGCGGGGGATATGAGCAGTTCTTC. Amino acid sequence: CASRRTSGGYEQFF.